These 8 T cell receptor beta chains came from one sample sequenced in a study of long-term antiretroviral therapy in people with HIV (dated by TCRdb to 2022 to 2024). Sequencing of the TRB variable region was done with the immunoSEQ hsTCRB v3.0 assay at survey level resolution. Entries here come from immuneACCESS through TCRdb and include only in-frame sequences with V and J called. Some clones fail to appear in such tables; in the studies checked, an unresolved V gene covers under half of the shortfall, and the cause of the remainder is unknown. The table for this sample lists over 15,000 clones; about nine tenths of them were counted only once. Under 12% of the sample comes from the top ten. This material consisted of unsorted PBMCs, taken 0.5 years after starting antiretroviral therapy. The receptors here all came from a man in his forties with HIV.

V usage is TRBV6-5 and J usage is TRBJ1-1; possibly TRBD1 for D (5 bases). The V gene lost 6 bases and the J gene lost 4 bases, with 12 bases spanning the gap. The CDR3 runs 13 residues. Per the germline V gene, CDR1 is MNHEY and CDR2 is SVGAGI. This CDR3 is CASSKVGVTEAFF. DNA of the CDR3: TGTGCCAGCAGCAAGGTGGGGGTCACTGAAGCTTTCTTT.

This clone was picked up one time. The chain employs TRBV9 and TRBJ2-2; D gene ambiguous. In germline, CDR1 is SGDLS, CDR2 YYNGEE. The CDR3 loop spans 12 amino acids. With 4 bases removed from V and 6 bases from J, the gap between germline ends came to 7 bases. CDR3 amino acids: CASSPRAGELFF. For the CDR3, the DNA is TGTGCCAGCAGCCCGCGAGCCGGGGAGCTGTTTTTT.

V and J are TRBV7-6 and TRBJ2-7; tentative D call: TRBD2 (5 bases). The germline V gene has CDR1 SGHVS and CDR2 FNYEAQ. There are 12 residues in the CDR3. The V end lost 2 bases, the J end lost 5 bases, and 7 bases lay between the germline ends. CDR3 bases: TGTGCCAGCAGCTTATCCGGGAACGAGCAGTACTTC. Translated: CASSLSGNEQYF.

This clone was seen more than once but under ten times. This sequence joins TRBV2 and TRBJ2-1; 16 bases fit TRBD2. Germline CDR1 SNHLY, CDR2 FYNNEI. Trimming at V came to 3 bases and at J to 0 bases, leaving 5 bases not matched to a gene. The CDR3 covers 19 residues. As DNA, the CDR3 is TGTGCCAGCAGTGACCCCGGGACTAGCGGGGGGGGCTCCTACAATGAGCAGTTCTTC. Its protein product is CASSDPGTSGGGSYNEQFF. The whole variable domain, filled in from reference TRBV2 and TRBJ2-1, reads EPEVTQTPSHQVTQMGQEVILRCVPISNHLYFYWYRQILGQKVEFLVSFYNNEISEKSEIFDDQFSVERPDGSNFTLKIRSTKLEDSAMYFCASSDPGTSGGGSYNEQFFGPGTRLTVL.

This clone was found once. V gene TRBV7-6 combines with J gene TRBJ2-3; D remains ambiguous. The CDR3 sequence is 14 residues long. Germline CDR1 SGHVS, CDR2 FNYEAQ. Trimming removed 2 bases at V and 3 bases at J, with 9 bases between. The CDR3 region is CASSLSPATDTQYF. CDR3 in DNA: TGTGCCAGCAGCTTATCCCCGGCGACAGATACGCAGTATTTT.

This clone was counted a single time. The chain is built from TRBV7-8 and TRBJ2-7, with unresolved D. Looked up from germline, CDR1 is SGHVS and CDR2 is FQNEAQ. The V end lost 5 bases, the J end lost 5 bases, and 7 bases lay between the germline ends. The CDR3 spans 11 residues. The DNA for the CDR3 is TGTGCCAGCAGCCAAACCCACGAGCAGTACTTC. Protein product: CASSQTHEQYF. The variable domain in full, with the rest retrieved from reference TRBV7-8 and TRBJ2-7, is GAGVSQSPRYKVAKRGQDVALRCDPISGHVSLFWYQQALGQGPEFLTYFQNEAQLDKSGLPSDRFFAERPEGSVSTLKIQRTQQEDSAVYLCASSQTHEQYFGPGTRLTVT.

This clone was observed a handful of times. The V gene is TRBV25-1, the J gene TRBJ2-5; 7 bases align to TRBD1. V lost 3 bases and J lost 11; bases outside the gene matches: 18. The CDR3 totals 16 residues. The germline gives CDR1 MGHDK, CDR2 SYGVNS. The CDR3 reads CASSDFEEQGGFYQYF. DNA for the CDR3: TGTGCCAGCAGTGATTTTGAGGAACAAGGGGGCTTTTATCAGTACTTC.

The genes are TRBV7-9 and TRBJ2-7, with D tentatively TRBD1 (5 bases). The V end lost 5 bases, the J end lost 4 bases, and 15 bases lay between the germline ends. This CDR3 region has 14 residues. In germline, CDR1 is SEHNR, CDR2 FQNEAQ (reference sequence). The CDR3 region is CASSRQNTIYEQYF. DNA of the CDR3: TGTGCCAGCAGCAGACAGAATACTATTTACGAGCAGTACTTC.